This TCR beta chain was sequenced for a study of Ad26.COV2.S vaccination and SARS-CoV-2 variants. Broader study findings: Vaccine recipients posted higher spike-specific TCR breadth than their placebo counterparts.

Trimming took 5 bases from V and 7 from J, leaving 24 bases between them. This CDR3 region has 17 residues. The germline V gene has CDR1 MDHEN and CDR2 SYDVKM. The treatment: around 19 received Ad26.COV2.S at low or high dose, single or two shots; a few received placebo; per-sample allocation not given. Vaccine and placebo recipients were sampled on day 63 after the first injection. Concerning this clone itself: No antigen is known for it.

The data were produced by immunoSEQ multiplex PCR, yet TCRdb's version contains in-frame clones alone and is incomplete. Of about 500,000 clones in the sample, about nine tenths were seen once. The sequence came from a person aged 18-65 years who received the Ad26.COV2.S COVID-19 vaccine or a placebo. Source: peripheral blood, taken in a trial of Ad26.COV2.S vaccine versus placebo. The V and J genes are TRBV28 and TRBJ2-1; perhaps TRBD2 as D (5 bases). In nucleotides, the CDR3 is TGTGCCAGCAGTGAATATCCGGACTCCAATCGGTGGAATGAGCAGTTCTTC. Translating gives CASSEYPDSNRWNEQFF.